This T cell receptor (beta chain) is drawn from a study of circulating CD8 cells and anti-PD-1 response in melanoma. For the study at large: Nivolumab was given intravenously at 3 mg/kg every 2 weeks.

Study findings and constraints: At M1, fewer than 8% of TRB clonotypes appeared in multiple subsets. A small cohort with few responders supplied the baseline and M1 comparisons.

Live CD3+CD8+TCRalphabeta+ cells were sorted into four subsets by PD-1 and/or TIGIT. This clonotype ranks as large. Its antigen is unknown. V lost 5 bases to trimming and J lost 5 bases, with 17 bases between them. The CDR3 has 15 amino acids. Germline V gene lookup returns CDR1 SGHTA and CDR2 FQGTGA. TCR libraries were prepared from approximately 15 ng of total RNA with the QIAseq Immune Repertoire TCR panel. A single record per CDR3 protein comes from TCRdb applying MiXCR to the reads. Of approximately 600 distinct CDR3 sequences in the sample, approximately 9.1% were seen once. The chain links TRBV7-3 to TRBJ2-3; possibly TRBD1 for D (6 bases). The source of this sequence is a human donor with melanoma. This specimen consisted of CD8+ T cells from PBMCs, obtained at baseline or after one month of anti-PD-1 therapy (not recorded which). The CDR3 DNA follows: TGTGCCAGCAGCCTCTCAGTGGGGGCTTTAGATACGCAGTATTTT. Translation gives CASSLSVGALDTQYF.